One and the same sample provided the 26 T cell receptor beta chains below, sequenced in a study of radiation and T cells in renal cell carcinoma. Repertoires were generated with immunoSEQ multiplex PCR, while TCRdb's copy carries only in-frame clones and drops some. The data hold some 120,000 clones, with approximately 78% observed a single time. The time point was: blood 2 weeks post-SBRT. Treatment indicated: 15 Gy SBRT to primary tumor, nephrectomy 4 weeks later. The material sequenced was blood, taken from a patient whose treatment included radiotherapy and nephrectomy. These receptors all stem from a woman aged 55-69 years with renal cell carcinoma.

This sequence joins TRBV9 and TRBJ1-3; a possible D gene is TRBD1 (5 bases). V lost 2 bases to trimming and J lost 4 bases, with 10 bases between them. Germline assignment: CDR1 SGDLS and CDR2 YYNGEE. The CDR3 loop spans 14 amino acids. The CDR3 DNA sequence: TGTGCCAGCAGCGTCCCTGGGACCGGAAACACCATATATTTT. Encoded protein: CASSVPGTGNTIYF.

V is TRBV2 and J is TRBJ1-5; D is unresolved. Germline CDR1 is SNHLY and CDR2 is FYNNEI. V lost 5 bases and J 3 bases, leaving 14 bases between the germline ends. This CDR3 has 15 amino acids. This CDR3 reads CASSTGPGANQPQHF. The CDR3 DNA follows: TGTGCCAGCAGTACTGGACCAGGCGCCAATCAGCCCCAGCATTTT.

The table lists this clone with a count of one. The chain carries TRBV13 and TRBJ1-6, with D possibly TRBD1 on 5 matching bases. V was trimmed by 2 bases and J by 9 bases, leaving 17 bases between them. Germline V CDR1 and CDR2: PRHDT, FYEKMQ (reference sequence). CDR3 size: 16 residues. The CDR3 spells CASSLTSWDGFSPLHF. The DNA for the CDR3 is TGTGCCAGCAGCTTAACTAGTTGGGACGGATTTTCACCCCTCCACTTT.

CDR3 bases: TGTGCCAGCCTCTCTTGGGACAGGGCCTACAATGAGCAGTTCTTC. Translating gives CASLSWDRAYNEQFF. The J gene is TRBJ2-1, the V gene TRBV7-9; 9 bases match TRBD1. Germline lookup yields CDR1 SEHNR and CDR2 FQNEAQ (reference sequence). The ends lost 8 bases at V and 2 bases at J; junction bases unmatched: 7. This CDR3 is 15 amino acids long.

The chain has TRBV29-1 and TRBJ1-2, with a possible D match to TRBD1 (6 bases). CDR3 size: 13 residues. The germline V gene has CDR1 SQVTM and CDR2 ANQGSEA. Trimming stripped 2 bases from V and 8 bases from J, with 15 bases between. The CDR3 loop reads CSVELGGRFGYTF. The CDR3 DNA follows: TGCAGCGTTGAATTGGGGGGGCGGTTCGGCTACACCTTC. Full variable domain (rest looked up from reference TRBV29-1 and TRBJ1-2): SAVISQKPSRDICQRGTSLTIQCQVDSQVTMMFWYRQQPGQSLTLIATANQGSEATYESGFVIDKFPISRPNLTFSTLTVSNMSPEDSSIYLCSVELGGRFGYTFGSGTRLTVV.

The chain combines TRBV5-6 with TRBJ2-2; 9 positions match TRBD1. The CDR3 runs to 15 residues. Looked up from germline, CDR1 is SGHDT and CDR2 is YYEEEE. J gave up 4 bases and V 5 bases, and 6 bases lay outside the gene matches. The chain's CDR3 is CASRSRDRVTGELFF. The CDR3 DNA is TGTGCCAGCAGGTCCCGGGACAGGGTCACCGGGGAGCTGTTTTTT.

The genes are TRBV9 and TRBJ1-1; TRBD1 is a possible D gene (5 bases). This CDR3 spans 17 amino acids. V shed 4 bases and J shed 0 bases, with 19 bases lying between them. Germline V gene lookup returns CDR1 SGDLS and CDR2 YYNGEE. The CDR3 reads CASSPRGGTYMNTEAFF. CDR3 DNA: TGTGCCAGCAGCCCCCGGGGGGGGACCTACATGAACACTGAAGCTTTCTTT. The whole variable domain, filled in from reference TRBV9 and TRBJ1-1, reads DSGVTQTPKHLITATGQRVTLRCSPRSGDLSVYWYQQSLDQGLQFLIQYYNGEERAKGNILERFSAQQFPDLHSELNLSSLELGDSALYFCASSPRGGTYMNTEAFFGQGTRLTVV.

For the CDR3, the DNA is TGTGCCAGCAGTGAATTTGGGGATACTGAAGCTTTCTTT. As protein: CASSEFGDTEAFF. The chain employs TRBV6-1 and TRBJ1-1, with D unresolved. Germline V gene lookup returns CDR1 MNHNS and CDR2 SASEGT. This CDR3 is built from 13 residues. Trimming cost V 2 bases and J 5 bases, with 9 bases left between them.

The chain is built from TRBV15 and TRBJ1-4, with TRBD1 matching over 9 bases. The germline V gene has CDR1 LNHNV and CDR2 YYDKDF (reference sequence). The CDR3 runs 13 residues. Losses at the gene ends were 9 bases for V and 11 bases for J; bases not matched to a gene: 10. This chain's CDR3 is CATGDRGLKKLFF. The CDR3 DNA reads TGTGCCACAGGCGACAGGGGGTTGAAGAAACTGTTTTTT.

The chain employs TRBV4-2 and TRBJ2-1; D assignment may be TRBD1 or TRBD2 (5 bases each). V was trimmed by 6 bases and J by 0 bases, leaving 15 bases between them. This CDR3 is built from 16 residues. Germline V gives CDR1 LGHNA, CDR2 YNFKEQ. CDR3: CASSYTGTSSYNEQFF. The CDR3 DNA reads TGTGCCAGCAGTTACACGGGGACCAGCTCCTACAATGAGCAGTTCTTC.

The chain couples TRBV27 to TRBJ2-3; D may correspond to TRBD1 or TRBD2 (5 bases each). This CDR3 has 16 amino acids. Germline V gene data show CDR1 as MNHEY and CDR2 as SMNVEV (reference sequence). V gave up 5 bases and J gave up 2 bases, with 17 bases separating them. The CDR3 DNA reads TGTGCCAGCAGTCAACCGGGACCGACTTACACAGATACGCAGTATTTT. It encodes CASSQPGPTYTDTQYF.

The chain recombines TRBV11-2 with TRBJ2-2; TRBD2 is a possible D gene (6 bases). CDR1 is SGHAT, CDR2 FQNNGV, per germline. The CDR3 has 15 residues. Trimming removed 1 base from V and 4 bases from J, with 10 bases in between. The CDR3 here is CASSLALSGTGELFF. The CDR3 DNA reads TGTGCCAGCAGCTTAGCCCTTAGCGGCACCGGGGAGCTGTTTTTT.

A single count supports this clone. This chain's CDR3 is CASSTQGALETQYF. The CDR3 DNA is TGTGCCAGCAGTACGCAGGGGGCGCTGGAGACCCAGTACTTC. This sequence joins TRBV6-6 and TRBJ2-5, with 8 bases identical to TRBD1. The V segment lost 5 bases and the J segment 5 bases; nucleotides outside the gene matches: 7. The CDR3 spans 14 residues. From germline, CDR1 is MNHNY and CDR2 SVGAGI (reference sequence).

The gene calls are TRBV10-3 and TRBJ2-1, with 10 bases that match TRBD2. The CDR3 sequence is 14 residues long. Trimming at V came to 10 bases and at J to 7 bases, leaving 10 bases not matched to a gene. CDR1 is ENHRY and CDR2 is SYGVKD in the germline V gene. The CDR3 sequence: CATNGLAEKNEQFF. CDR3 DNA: TGTGCCACCAACGGACTAGCGGAGAAGAATGAGCAGTTCTTC.

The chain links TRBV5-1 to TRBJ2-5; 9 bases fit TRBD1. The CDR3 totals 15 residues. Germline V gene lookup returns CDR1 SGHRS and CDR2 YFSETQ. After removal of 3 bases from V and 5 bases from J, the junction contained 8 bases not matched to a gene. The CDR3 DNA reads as TGCGCCAGCAGCTCGGGGGACAGGGTTTACGAGACCCAGTACTTC. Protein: CASSSGDRVYETQYF.

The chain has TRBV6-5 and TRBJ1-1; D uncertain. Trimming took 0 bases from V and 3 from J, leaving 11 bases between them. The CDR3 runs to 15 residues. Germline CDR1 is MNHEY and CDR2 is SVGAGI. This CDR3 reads CASSYSSRRYTEAFF. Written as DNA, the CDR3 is TGTGCCAGCAGTTACTCGAGCCGTAGGTACACTGAAGCTTTCTTT.

CDR3 region: CASSDRTTEGEQHQETQYF. The CDR3 DNA is TGTGCCAGCAGTGACCGGACCACGGAGGGGGAACAGCACCAAGAGACCCAGTACTTC. This chain links TRBV6-4 with TRBJ2-5; D could derive from TRBD1 or TRBD2 (6 bases each). Trimming cost V 2 bases and J 0 bases, with 22 bases left between them. There are 19 residues in the CDR3. CDR1 is MRHNA, CDR2 SNTAGT, per germline.

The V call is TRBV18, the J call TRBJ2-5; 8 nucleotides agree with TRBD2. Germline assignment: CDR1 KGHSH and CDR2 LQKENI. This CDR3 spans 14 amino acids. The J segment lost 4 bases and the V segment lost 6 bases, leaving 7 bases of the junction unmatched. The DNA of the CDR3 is TGTGCCAGCTCGCTAAGCGGGGGCGGAGAGACCCAGTACTTC. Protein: CASSLSGGGETQYF.

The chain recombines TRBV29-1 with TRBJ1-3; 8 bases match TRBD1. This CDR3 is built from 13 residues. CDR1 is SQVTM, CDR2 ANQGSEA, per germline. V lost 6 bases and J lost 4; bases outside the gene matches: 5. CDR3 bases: TGCAGCGTCGTGGACAGGGTCGGAAACACCATATATTTT. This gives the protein CSVVDRVGNTIYF.

Here the CDR3 DNA reads TGTGCCAGCAGCTTGGGGGCTGGAGGGGCCTACGAGCAGTACTTC. It encodes CASSLGAGGAYEQYF. The V gene is TRBV11-1, the J gene TRBJ2-7, with D possibly called TRBD1 or TRBD2 (6 bases each). There are 15 residues in the CDR3. CDR1 and CDR2 (germline): SGHAT, FQDESV (reference sequence). V was trimmed by 3 bases and J by 2 bases, leaving 14 bases between them.

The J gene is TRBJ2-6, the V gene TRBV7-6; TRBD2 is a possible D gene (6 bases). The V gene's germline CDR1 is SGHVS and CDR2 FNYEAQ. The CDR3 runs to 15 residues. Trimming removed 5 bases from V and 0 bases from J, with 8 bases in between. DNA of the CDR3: TGTGCCAGCAGCACGACTAGCTCTGGGGCCAACGTCCTGACTTTC. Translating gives CASSTTSSGANVLTF.

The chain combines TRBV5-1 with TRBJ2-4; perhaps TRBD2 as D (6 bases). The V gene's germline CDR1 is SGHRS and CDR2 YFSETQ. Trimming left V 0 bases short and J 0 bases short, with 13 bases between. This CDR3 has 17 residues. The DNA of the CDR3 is TGCGCCAGCAGCTTGGATGGGGCGGGGTTAGCCAAAAACATTCAGTACTTC. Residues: CASSLDGAGLAKNIQYF.

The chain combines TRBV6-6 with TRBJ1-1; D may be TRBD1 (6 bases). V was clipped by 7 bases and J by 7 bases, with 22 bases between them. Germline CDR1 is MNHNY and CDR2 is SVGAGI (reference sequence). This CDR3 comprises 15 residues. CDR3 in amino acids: CASILPGQRRGEAFF. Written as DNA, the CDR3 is TGTGCCAGCATTCTCCCGGGACAACGAAGGGGTGAAGCTTTCTTT.

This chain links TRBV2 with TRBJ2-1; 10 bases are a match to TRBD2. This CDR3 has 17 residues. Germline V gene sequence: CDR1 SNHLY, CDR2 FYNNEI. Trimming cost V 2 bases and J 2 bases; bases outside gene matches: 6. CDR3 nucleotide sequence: TGTGCCAGCAGTGAATCCGCTAGCGGGGGAACCTACAATGAGCAGTTCTTC. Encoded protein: CASSESASGGTYNEQFF.

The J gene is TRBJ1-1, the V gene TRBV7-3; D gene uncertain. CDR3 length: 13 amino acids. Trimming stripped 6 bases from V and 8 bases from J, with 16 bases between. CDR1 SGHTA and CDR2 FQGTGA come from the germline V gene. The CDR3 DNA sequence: TGTGCCAGCAGGCCTCGACCGCCCGGCGAAGCTTTCTTT. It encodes CASRPRPPGEAFF.

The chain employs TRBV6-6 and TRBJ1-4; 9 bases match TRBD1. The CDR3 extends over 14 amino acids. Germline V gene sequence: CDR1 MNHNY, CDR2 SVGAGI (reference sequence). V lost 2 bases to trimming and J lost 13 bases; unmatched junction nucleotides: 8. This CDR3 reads CASSYRGQGRGLFF. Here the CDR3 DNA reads TGTGCCAGCAGTTACCGGGGACAGGGCAGAGGACTGTTTTTT.